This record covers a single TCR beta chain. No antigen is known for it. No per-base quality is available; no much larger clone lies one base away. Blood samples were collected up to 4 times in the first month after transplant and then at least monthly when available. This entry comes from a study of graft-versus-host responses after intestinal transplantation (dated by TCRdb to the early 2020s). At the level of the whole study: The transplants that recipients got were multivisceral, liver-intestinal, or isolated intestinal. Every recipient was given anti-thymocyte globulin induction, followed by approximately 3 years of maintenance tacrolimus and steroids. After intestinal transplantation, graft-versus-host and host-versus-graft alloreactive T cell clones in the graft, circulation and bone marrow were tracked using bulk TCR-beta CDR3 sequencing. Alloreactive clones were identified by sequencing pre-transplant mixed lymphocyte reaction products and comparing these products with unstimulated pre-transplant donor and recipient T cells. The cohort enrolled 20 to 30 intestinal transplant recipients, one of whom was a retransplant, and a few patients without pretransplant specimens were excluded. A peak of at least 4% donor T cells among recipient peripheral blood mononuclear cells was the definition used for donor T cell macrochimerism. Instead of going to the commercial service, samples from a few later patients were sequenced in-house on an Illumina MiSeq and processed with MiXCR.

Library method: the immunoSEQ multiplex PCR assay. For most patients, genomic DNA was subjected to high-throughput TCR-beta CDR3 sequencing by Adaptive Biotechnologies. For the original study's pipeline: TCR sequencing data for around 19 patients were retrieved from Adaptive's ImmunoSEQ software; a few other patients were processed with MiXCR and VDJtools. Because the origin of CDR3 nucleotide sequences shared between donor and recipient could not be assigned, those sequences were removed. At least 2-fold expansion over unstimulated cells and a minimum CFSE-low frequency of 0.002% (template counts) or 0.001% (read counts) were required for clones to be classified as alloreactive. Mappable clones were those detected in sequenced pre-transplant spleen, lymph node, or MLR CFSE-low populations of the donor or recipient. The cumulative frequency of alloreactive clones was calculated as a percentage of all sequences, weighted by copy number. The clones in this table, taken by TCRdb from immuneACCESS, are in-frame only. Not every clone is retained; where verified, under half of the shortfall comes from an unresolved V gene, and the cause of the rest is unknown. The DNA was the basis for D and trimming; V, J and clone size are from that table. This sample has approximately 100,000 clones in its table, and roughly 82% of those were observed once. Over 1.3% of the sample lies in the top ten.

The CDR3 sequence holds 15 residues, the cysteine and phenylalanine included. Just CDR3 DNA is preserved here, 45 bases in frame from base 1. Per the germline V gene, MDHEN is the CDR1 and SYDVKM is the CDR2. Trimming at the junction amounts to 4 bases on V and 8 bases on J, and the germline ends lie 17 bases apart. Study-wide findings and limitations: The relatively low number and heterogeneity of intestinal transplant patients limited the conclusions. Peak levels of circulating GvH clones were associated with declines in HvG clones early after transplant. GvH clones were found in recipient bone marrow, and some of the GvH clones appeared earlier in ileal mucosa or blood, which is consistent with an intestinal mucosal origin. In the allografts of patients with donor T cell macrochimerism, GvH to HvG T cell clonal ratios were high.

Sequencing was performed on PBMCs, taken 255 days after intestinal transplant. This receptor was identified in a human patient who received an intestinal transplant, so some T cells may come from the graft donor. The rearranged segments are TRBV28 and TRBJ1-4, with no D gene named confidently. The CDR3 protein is CASSSPLNLREKLFF. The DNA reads TGTGCCAGCAGTTCCCCACTAAATCTCAGGGAAAAACTGTTTTTT. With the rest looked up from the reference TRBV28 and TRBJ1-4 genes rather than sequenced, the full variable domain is DVKVTQSSRYLVKRTGEKVFLECVQDMDHENMFWYRQDPGLGLRLIYFSYDVKMKEKGDIPEGYSVSREKKERFSLILESASTNQTSMYLCASSSPLNLREKLFFGSGTQLSVL.